This record covers a single T cell receptor beta chain. There is no known antigen for this receptor. No much larger clone exists at a distance of one base, and base qualities are not known. To sequence the TCRbeta CDR3 region, genomic DNA was isolated from the sorted cells. TCRbeta CDR3 regions were sequenced using the immunoSEQ Assay. TCRdb limited this immuneACCESS table to in-frame rearrangements with V and J called. A share of clones is missing; checked studies link under half to unresolved V genes, and the rest is unexplained. The sample contains about 58,000 clones, around 84% of them found a single time. Roughly 0.99% of the sample is taken by the ten largest. The sample belongs to a study of OX40 agonist ivuxolimab in advanced cancers. For context, the study as a whole: Ivuxolimab was a fully human IgG2 agonistic monoclonal antibody targeting the costimulatory receptor OX40 (CD134). Intravenous ivuxolimab was administered to patients every 2 weeks at six dose levels: 0.01, 0.1, 0.3, 1.5, 3 and 10 mg/kg. Of the approximately 54 patients in dose escalation, about 20 had hepatocellular carcinoma, around 15 had melanoma, 9 had renal cell carcinoma and 9 had head and neck cancer. The dose-escalation cohort was over 70% male with a mean age of around 64 years, ranging from roughly 23 to 85. Prior anti-PD-1, anti-PD-L1 or anti-CTLA-4 therapy was permitted, and checkpoint inhibitors had been received by about 36% of dose-escalation patients. Three dose-escalation patients achieved partial responses, one with hepatocellular carcinoma and two with cutaneous melanoma. Peripheral TCRbeta sequencing aimed to test whether ivuxolimab altered TCR sequence diversity and caused clonal T-cell expansion. The paper describes the monotherapy dose-escalation part (N of about 47 patients) of the phase I trial of ivuxolimab. Broad study findings and their caveats: Low levels of normalized T-cell clonal expansion were also seen in some nonresponding patients. The antigen specificity of the clonally expanded peripheral T cells was not determined. At doses of 0.1 to 3.0 mg/kg, clonal expansion of both CD4+ and CD8+ blood T cells was observed from baseline to week 6. After ivuxolimab, CD8+ T cells had more expanded clones than CD4+ T cells on average. Partial responders in the 0.1-3.0 mg/kg groups had among the lowest normalized peripheral clonal expansion, especially among CD8+ T cells.

The trial excluded patients who had a history of autoimmune disease or who were on systemic immunosuppression. Peripheral blood for TCR sequencing was drawn from every dose cohort at baseline, at cycle 4 day 1 and at cycle 7 day 1. The samples were drawn from a first-in-human, open-label, multicenter phase I dose-escalation trial of ivuxolimab. Adults with locally advanced or metastatic melanoma, renal cell carcinoma, hepatocellular carcinoma or head and neck squamous cell carcinoma were enrolled in the trial. Before TCR sequencing, CD4+ T cells and CD8+ T cells were sorted from peripheral blood as separate populations. Here V drops 4 bases and J drops 3 bases, and the junction holds 4 bases not matched to any gene. The CDR3 runs 14 residues from the cysteine to the phenylalanine. The entry retains the CDR3 DNA only, 42 bases that are in frame from base 1. CDR1 and CDR2 are read off the germline V gene as SGHRS and YFSETQ.

The sequence was obtained from an adult with an advanced solid tumor such as melanoma, head and neck, liver or kidney cancer. This specimen consisted of CD4+ or CD8+ T cells sorted from blood, obtained in a trial of the OX40 agonist ivuxolimab. The V and J genes are TRBV5-1 and TRBJ1-1; 9 of the junction bases match TRBD1. Read as DNA, the sequence is TGCGCCAGCAGCCGACAGGGGGTTGACACTGAAGCTTTCTTT. It is translated as CASSRQGVDTEAFF.